This T cell receptor beta chain was recovered during a study of cytomegalovirus exposure and HLA in healthy donors. Study-wide points: Available immune exposure information covered CMV serostatus only. An Asian-associated ancestry cluster reportedly showed fewer N-insertions than the roughly 670-donor mean in a later analysis. Likely technical artifact: a cluster of highly shared sequence variants.

This PCR relied on a set of 60 Vbeta primers and 13 Jbeta primers. TCRdb's table, derived via immunoSEQ multiplex PCR, lists solely in-frame clones and lacks some. The profile shows 100,000 to 120,000 clones, 70% to 90% of them singletons. V lost 2 bases and J lost 1, with 8 bases in between. Per the germline V gene, CDR1 is SGHDN and CDR2 is FVKESK. CDR3 size: 14 residues. As concerns this clone: Its antigen is unidentified.

Healthy people donating bone marrow made up the donors. The sequencing sample was made of PBMCs. This receptor was identified in a man in his forties or fifties in good health and CMV-seronegative. The chain uses TRBV14 and TRBJ1-2; D remains unclear. CDR3 in DNA: TGTGCCAGCAGCCAAAACAACCTTAACTATGGCTACACCTTC. Translated: CASSQNNLNYGYTF.